This T cell receptor (beta chain) originates from a study of persistence of HIV-infected CD4 T cells. Study as a whole: Up to roughly 200 mL blood was drawn at multiple time points; two donors had single-time leukapheresis. Study conclusions and caveats: Compared with CD3/CD28-stimulated cells, CMV- and Gag-responding cells showed lower TCRbeta richness.

The immunoSEQ assay was version 4, run in survey mode. Some clones are missing from TCRdb's copy, which holds only in-frame ones; the method was immunoSEQ multiplex PCR. The sample holds roughly 41,000 clones, around 80% seen once. Cells were stimulated with CMV-infected fibroblast lysates at 10 ug/mL. Sorted nonresponding memory CD4+ T cells were CD40L-negative, CD69-negative, CD45RO-high. Germline CDR1 and CDR2: ENHRY and SYGVKD. The CDR3 extends over 14 amino acids. Concerning this clone itself: Antigen specificity is unknown.

The source of this sequence is an adult man with HIV who was CMV-seropositive. Sample: CD4+ T cells sorted from PBMCs after approximately 19-hour stimulation, taken from a patient who received antiretroviral therapy. The rearrangement uses TRBV10-3 and TRBJ2-7, with 9 bases lining up with TRBD1. The CDR3 sequence is CATQGGTGSYEQYF. The DNA of the CDR3 is TGTGCGACCCAGGGAGGGACAGGGTCCTACGAGCAGTACTTC.